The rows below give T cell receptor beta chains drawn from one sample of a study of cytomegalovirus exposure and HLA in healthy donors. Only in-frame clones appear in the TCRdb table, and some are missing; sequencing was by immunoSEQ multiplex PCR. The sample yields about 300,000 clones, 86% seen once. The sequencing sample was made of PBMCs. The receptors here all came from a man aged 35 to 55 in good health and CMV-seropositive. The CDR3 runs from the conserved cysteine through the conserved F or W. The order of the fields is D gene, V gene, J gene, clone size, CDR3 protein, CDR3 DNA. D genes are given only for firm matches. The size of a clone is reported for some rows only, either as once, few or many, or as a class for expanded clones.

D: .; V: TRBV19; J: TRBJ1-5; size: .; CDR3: CASSRRQNNQPQHF; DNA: TGTGCCAGTAGTCGGCGACAGAACAATCAGCCCCAGCATTTT
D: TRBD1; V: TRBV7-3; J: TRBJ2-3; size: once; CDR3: CASSLNRGADTQYF; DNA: TGTGCCAGCAGCTTAAACAGGGGAGCAGATACGCAGTATTTT
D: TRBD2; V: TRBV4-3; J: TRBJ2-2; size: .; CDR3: CASSQLAGVGTGELFF; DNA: TGCGCCAGCAGCCAACTAGCGGGAGTAGGTACCGGGGAGCTGTTTTTT
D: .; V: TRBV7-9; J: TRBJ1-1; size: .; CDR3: CASSPRPTGKNTEAFF; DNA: TGTGCCAGCAGCCCTAGGCCGACAGGCAAGAACACTGAAGCTTTCTTT
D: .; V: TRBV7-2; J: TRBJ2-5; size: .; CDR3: CASSLVRGTQYF; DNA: TGTGCCAGCAGCTTAGTCCGCGGGACCCAGTACTTC
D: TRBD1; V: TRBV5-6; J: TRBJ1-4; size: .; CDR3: CASSPRDRGATNEKLFF; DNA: TGTGCCAGCAGCCCCCGGGACAGGGGTGCTACTAATGAAAAACTGTTTTTT
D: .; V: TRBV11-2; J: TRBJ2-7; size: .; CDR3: CASRGGWGSYEQYF; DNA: TGTGCCAGCAGGGGGGGTTGGGGCTCCTACGAGCAGTACTTC
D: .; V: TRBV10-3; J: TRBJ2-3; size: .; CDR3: CAIKGGGATDTQYF; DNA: TGTGCCATCAAGGGTGGAGGGGCTACAGATACGCAGTATTTT
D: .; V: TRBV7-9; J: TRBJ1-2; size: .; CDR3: CASSLGTSGSYYGYTF; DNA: TGTGCCAGCAGCTTAGGGACCTCGGGGTCCTACTATGGCTACACCTTC
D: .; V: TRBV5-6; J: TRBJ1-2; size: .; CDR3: CASSFGDPGYTF; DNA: TGTGCCAGCAGCTTCGGGGATCCTGGCTACACCTTC
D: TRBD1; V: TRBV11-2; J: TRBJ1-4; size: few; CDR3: CASSLLAGGEKLFF; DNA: TGTGCCAGCAGCTTACTGGCAGGGGGTGAAAAACTGTTTTTT
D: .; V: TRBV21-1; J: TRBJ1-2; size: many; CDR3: CASSKLGPGSDYGYTF; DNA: TGTGCCAGCAGCAAGCTAGGTCCGGGGTCGGACTATGGCTACACCTTC
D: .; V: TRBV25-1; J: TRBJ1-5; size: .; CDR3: CASSVGASNQPQHF; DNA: TGTGCCAGCAGTGTGGGGGCTAGCAATCAGCCCCAGCATTTT
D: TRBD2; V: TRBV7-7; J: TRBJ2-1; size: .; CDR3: CASSSSGLAAVNEQFF; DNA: TGTGCTAGCAGCTCCTCGGGACTAGCGGCAGTCAATGAGCAGTTCTTC
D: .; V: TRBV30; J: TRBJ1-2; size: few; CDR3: CASRRGGEGYTF; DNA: TGTGCCTCCCGCAGGGGAGGGGAGGGCTACACCTTC
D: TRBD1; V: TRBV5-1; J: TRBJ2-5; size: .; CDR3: CASSLGVTGDKQTQYF; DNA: TGCGCCAGCAGCTTGGGGGTAACAGGGGATAAACAGACCCAGTACTTC
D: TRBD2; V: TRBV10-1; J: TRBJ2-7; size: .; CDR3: CASRIQGLVCSYEQYF; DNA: TGCGCCAGCAGGATTCAGGGACTAGTTTGCTCCTACGAGCAGTACTTC
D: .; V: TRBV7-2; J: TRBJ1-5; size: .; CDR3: CASSLYRSDQPQHF; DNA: TGTGCCAGCAGCTTGTACAGGTCCGATCAGCCCCAGCATTTT